The 11 T cell receptor beta chains given below trace back to one sample, sequenced in a study of blood T cell repertoires in COVID-19. Some clones are missing from TCRdb's copy, which holds only in-frame ones; the method was immunoSEQ multiplex PCR. The table shows roughly 280,000 clones, with over 75% occurring only once. The source material was peripheral blood. These receptors were collected from a woman in her sixties or seventies with acute or convalescent COVID-19.

The rearrangement uses TRBV20-1 and TRBJ2-5; no clear D. The CDR3 has 11 residues. Trimming shortened V by 1 base and J by 3 bases, and 3 bases separated the two germline ends. From germline, CDR1 is DFQATT and CDR2 SNEGSKA (reference sequence). The CDR3 sequence is CSARAEETQYF. CDR3 DNA sequence: TGCAGTGCTAGAGCCGAAGAGACCCAGTACTTC.

CDR3 protein: CASSVGPGRIYEQYF. In DNA form, the CDR3 reads TGTGCCAGCAGCGTTGGGCCAGGGAGGATCTACGAGCAGTACTTC. The chain combines TRBV9 with TRBJ2-7; the D gene is possibly TRBD2 (6 bases). CDR1 SGDLS and CDR2 YYNGEE come from the germline V gene. The CDR3 length is 15 residues. Between the trimmed V and J ends, which lost 2 bases and 3 bases, there was a span of 15 bases.

This clone has just one count. V is TRBV7-9 and J is TRBJ2-5; the match to TRBD1 covers 7 bases. The CDR3 totals 16 residues. CDR1 is SEHNR and CDR2 is FQNEAQ in the germline V gene (reference sequence). Germline trimming cut 4 bases from V and 6 bases from J; bases unmatched to any gene: 14. Here the CDR3 reads CASSSRTRGYSKTQYF. CDR3 nucleotides: TGTGCCAGCAGCTCCAGGACCAGGGGGTATTCGAAGACCCAGTACTTC. The complete variable domain, with remaining parts taken from reference TRBV7-9 and TRBJ2-5, reads DTGVSQNPRHKITKRGQNVTFRCDPISEHNRLYWYRQTLGQGPEFLTYFQNEAQLEKSRLLSDRFSAERPKGSFSTLEIQRTEQGDSAMYLCASSSRTRGYSKTQYFGPGTRLLVL.

A few counts support this clone. The rearrangement joins TRBV2 to TRBJ2-5; a weak D match, TRBD1 (6 bases). V shed 6 bases and J shed 0 bases, with 11 bases lying between them. Germline values: CDR1 SNHLY, CDR2 FYNNEI. The CDR3 has 14 amino acids. The CDR3, as DNA: TGTGCCAGCAGCGGACAGACGTACCAAGAGACCCAGTACTTC. Translation: CASSGQTYQETQYF.

This clone was seen only once. V and J are TRBV2 and TRBJ2-5; maybe TRBD2 (6 bases). The V end lost 9 bases, the J end lost 13 bases, and 27 bases lay between the germline ends. This CDR3 has 14 amino acids. The V gene's germline CDR1 is SNHLY and CDR2 FYNNEI. CDR3 DNA: TGTGCCAGGGGCCAGAAGGCGGGGATTTCCCGCTCGTACTTC. This translates into CARGQKAGISRSYF.

This clone was picked up a small number of times. The gene calls are TRBV7-8 and TRBJ2-1; D is perhaps TRBD1 (6 bases). This CDR3 contains 15 residues. V lost 5 bases to trimming and J lost 2 bases, with 13 bases between them. Germline V gene data show CDR1 as SGHVS and CDR2 as FQNEAQ. The DNA for the CDR3 is TGTGCCAGCAGCGCGACAGGTCTTGCCTACAATGAGCAGTTCTTC. This translates into CASSATGLAYNEQFF. The complete variable domain, with remaining parts taken from reference TRBV7-8 and TRBJ2-1, reads GAGVSQSPRYKVAKRGQDVALRCDPISGHVSLFWYQQALGQGPEFLTYFQNEAQLDKSGLPSDRFFAERPEGSVSTLKIQRTQQEDSAVYLCASSATGLAYNEQFFGPGTRLTVL.

V and J are TRBV11-2 and TRBJ1-6; D is uncertain. The V end was cut by 3 bases, the J end by 6 bases, with 9 bases between. The V gene's germline CDR1 is SGHAT and CDR2 FQNNGV. The CDR3 is made up of 14 amino acids. CDR3 coding DNA: TGTGCCAGCAGCTTCACCAGTCTTAATTCACCCCTCCACTTT. Encoded protein: CASSFTSLNSPLHF.

The rearrangement links TRBV19 to TRBJ1-5, with a weak D call TRBD1 (6 bases). The germline CDR1 and CDR2 sequences are LNHDA and SQIVND (reference sequence). The CDR3 has 13 amino acids. V was trimmed by 8 bases and J by 6 bases, leaving 14 bases between them. This chain's CDR3 is CASSLGRGQPQHF. CDR3 in DNA: TGTGCCAGTTCGCTTGGCAGGGGTCAGCCCCAGCATTTT.

The chain links TRBV6-5 to TRBJ1-2, with 10 bases fitting TRBD1. The junction had 9 bases not matched to a gene; V was cut back by 6 bases and J by 8 bases. The germline V gene encodes CDR1 MNHEY and CDR2 SVGAGI. CDR3 length: 14 residues. DNA of the CDR3: TGTGCCAGCAGACCCGCCGGGACAGGGGAGGGCTACACCTTC. This gives the protein CASRPAGTGEGYTF.

This clone was observed a handful of times. This chain links TRBV2 with TRBJ1-2; no clear D gene. V was shortened by 4 bases and J by 0 bases, with 21 bases between the two germline ends. CDR3 size: 18 residues. Germline CDR1 SNHLY, CDR2 FYNNEI. CDR3 bases: TGTGCCAGCAGTGTTGGTTTAAGTGCGGCGACTACTAACTATGGCTACACCTTC. The encoded protein is CASSVGLSAATTNYGYTF.

The gene calls are TRBV5-4 and TRBJ1-2; no reliable D call. The V and J ends lost 1 base and 6 bases respectively, with 13 bases between them. The germline V gene has CDR1 SGHNT and CDR2 YYREEE (reference sequence). The CDR3 length is 14 residues. CDR3 DNA: TGTGCCAGCAGCTTGATAGGGAGAGTAGATGGCTACACCTTC. This translates into CASSLIGRVDGYTF.